The rows below give T cell receptor beta chains drawn from one sample of a study of T cells in Graves' hyperthyroidism and ophthalmopathy. TCRdb itself ran the multiplex PCR reads through MiXCR, one entry per CDR3 protein. The sample gives about 620,000 distinct CDR3 sequences, 15% to 20% of which show up once; 3% to 4.5% is in the top ten. Sequencing used blood. These receptors came from a woman aged 30 to 39 with Graves' hyperthyroidism. Both conserved end residues are part of each CDR3. A D gene is named only where the DNA matches it firmly. Not all rows give a size; the values are once, few, many and, for expanded clones, a class.

V	size	length	J	D	CDR3	DNA
TRBV30	many	16	TRBJ1-2	.	CAWSGDSSVAHYGYTF	TGTGCCTGGAGTGGTGACAGCTCGGTTGCCCACTATGGCTACACCTTC
TRBV9	few	14	TRBJ1-1	.	CASSVYQGNTEAFF	TGTGCCAGCAGCGTATACCAGGGGAACACTGAAGCTTTCTTT
TRBV5-1	.	16	TRBJ1-2	.	CASSRGRASSNYGYTF	TGCGCCAGCAGCCGCGGACGGGCCTCATCGAACTATGGCTACACCTTC
TRBV7-9	.	15	TRBJ1-4	.	CASSAPGFQNEKLFF	TGTGCCAGCAGCGCCCCGGGATTTCAGAATGAAAAACTGTTTTTT
TRBV7-9	many	13	TRBJ1-2	.	CASSFGTSYGYTF	TGTGCCAGCAGCTTCGGGACGAGCTATGGCTACACCTTC
TRBV7-6	.	14	TRBJ2-1	TRBD1	CASSPRQGRNEQFF	TGTGCCAGCAGCCCCCGACAGGGTAGAAATGAGCAGTTCTTC
TRBV28	.	16	TRBJ1-4	TRBD1	CASRELGTGSNEKLFF	TGTGCCAGCAGAGAGCTCGGGACAGGGAGTAATGAAAAACTGTTTTTT
TRBV6-1	many	15	TRBJ1-4	TRBD1	CASRRTRGLGEKLFF	TGTGCCAGCAGGCGAACCAGGGGGCTTGGTGAAAAACTGTTTTTT
TRBV7-9	many	14	TRBJ1-1	TRBD1	CASSIWDRGYPAFF	TGTGCCAGCAGCATATGGGACAGGGGGTATCCAGCTTTCTTT
TRBV9	few	16	TRBJ2-5	.	CASSARGGGLSEDQYF	TGTGCCAGCAGCGCAAGGGGAGGGGGACTTTCGGAAGACCAGTACTTC
TRBV29-1	many	11	TRBJ2-3	.	CSVGSTDTQYF	TGCAGCGTGGGGAGCACAGATACGCAGTATTTT
TRBV7-3	many	15	TRBJ2-1	.	CASSLKQSSYNEQFF	TGTGCCAGCAGCTTAAAACAGTCCTCCTACAATGAGCAGTTCTTC
TRBV19	few	14	TRBJ2-3	TRBD2	CASKDSGSPDTQYF	TGTGCCAGTAAAGACAGCGGGAGCCCAGATACGCAGTATTTT
TRBV7-8	many	15	TRBJ1-5	TRBD1	CASSIDRGSNQPQHF	TGTGCCAGCAGCATAGACAGGGGGAGCAATCAGCCCCAGCATTTT
TRBV4-1	.	15	TRBJ2-7	.	CASSLIASWGYEQYF	TGCGCCAGCAGCCTTATAGCTAGCTGGGGTTACGAGCAGTACTTC
TRBV5-8	.	17	TRBJ2-3	.	CASSLRVGGPSTDTQYF	TGTGCCAGCAGCTTGCGAGTAGGTGGGCCTAGCACAGATACGCAGTATTTT
TRBV4-3	.	17	TRBJ2-1	TRBD2	CASSLVAGGALNNEQFF	TGCGCCAGCAGCCTTGTAGCGGGAGGAGCTTTAAACAATGAGCAGTTCTTC
TRBV28	many	15	TRBJ2-7	TRBD2	CASRLAGDSSYEQYF	TGTGCCAGCAGGTTAGCGGGGGACAGCTCCTACGAGCAGTACTTC
TRBV20-1	many	13	TRBJ1-1	.	CSARDGEGTEAFF	TGCAGTGCTAGAGATGGGGAGGGCACTGAAGCTTTCTTT
TRBV20-1	.	15	TRBJ2-3	TRBD1	CSARDIQRGPDTQYF	TGCAGTGCTAGAGATATCCAAAGGGGGCCAGATACGCAGTATTTT
TRBV5-4	.	13	TRBJ1-1	.	CASSAWQNTGAFF	TGTGCCAGCTCGGCTTGGCAGAACACTGGAGCTTTCTTT
TRBV20-1	many	16	TRBJ2-1	.	CSARELTRGGNNEQFF	TGCAGTGCTAGAGAACTCACCAGGGGGGGAAACAATGAGCAGTTCTTC
TRBV20-1	many	14	TRBJ2-7	.	CSAQVRRNTYEQYF	TGCAGTGCCCAGGTTCGGAGAAATACCTACGAGCAGTACTTC
TRBV7-3	many	17	TRBJ2-3	.	CASSLTAGLIVTDTQYF	TGTGCCAGCAGCTTAACCGCAGGGCTTATCGTCACAGATACGCAGTATTTT
TRBV11-1	many	18	TRBJ2-7	TRBD2	CASSLASRRTSGGVEQYF	TGTGCCAGCAGCTTAGCGAGCCGGAGGACTAGCGGCGGGGTCGAGCAGTACTTC
TRBV19	.	15	TRBJ2-5	.	CASSRTGAYQETQYF	TGTGCCAGTTCCCGGACGGGGGCGTACCAAGAGACCCAGTACTTC
TRBV15	few	15	TRBJ2-7	TRBD1	CATSPRGQGMSEQYF	TGTGCCACCAGCCCTCGGGGACAGGGGATGAGCGAGCAGTACTTC
TRBV5-6	few	13	TRBJ1-2	.	CASEEFKQSGYTF	TGTGCCAGCGAAGAATTTAAACAGTCGGGCTACACCTTC
TRBV25-1	.	17	TRBJ2-1	TRBD2	CASSALSGRAFPGEQFF	TGTGCCAGCAGTGCCCTTAGCGGGAGGGCCTTTCCCGGCGAGCAGTTCTTC
TRBV20-1	many	11	TRBJ2-7	.	CSASSLAEQYF	TGCAGTGCTAGTAGCTTAGCCGAGCAGTACTTC
TRBV3-1	many	15	TRBJ2-7	.	CASSLMSVGPYEQYF	TGTGCCAGCAGCCTTATGTCGGTGGGACCTTACGAGCAGTACTTC
TRBV15	few	14	TRBJ1-1	TRBD1	CATSRVLTGAGAFF	TGTGCCACCAGCAGAGTCTTAACAGGGGCCGGCGCTTTCTTT
TRBV2	few	13	TRBJ2-7	.	CASSLLGYDEQYF	TGTGCCAGCTCTCTTCTGGGGTACGACGAGCAGTACTTC
TRBV6-6	.	11	TRBJ1-2	.	CASSYSIGYTF	TGTGCCAGCAGTTACTCGATAGGCTACACCTTC
TRBV9	.	13	TRBJ2-1	.	CAGYGSSYSEQFF	TGTGCCGGATACGGGAGCTCCTACAGTGAGCAGTTCTTC
TRBV4-2	.	16	TRBJ2-2	.	CASSQGHYRNTGELFF	TGTGCCAGCAGCCAAGGCCACTACCGGAACACCGGGGAGCTGTTTTTT
TRBV10-2	.	15	TRBJ1-2	TRBD1	CASTRAGQGALGYTF	TGCGCCAGCACCCGAGCGGGACAGGGGGCGCTTGGCTACACCTTC
TRBV18	many	15	TRBJ1-1	.	CASSPQGALNTEAFF	TGTGCCAGCTCACCCCAGGGAGCCCTCAACACTGAAGCTTTCTTT
TRBV20-1	few	13	TRBJ1-1	.	CSATEGGETEAFF	TGCAGCGCTACGGAGGGGGGAGAGACTGAAGCTTTCTTT
TRBV10-3	.	12	TRBJ1-1	.	CAISATSTEAFF	TGTGCCATCAGTGCTACGTCGACTGAAGCTTTCTTT
TRBV30	.	13	TRBJ1-5	TRBD1	CAWTGQTNQPQHF	TGTGCCTGGACGGGACAGACTAATCAGCCCCAGCATTTT
TRBV10-2	.	12	TRBJ1-2	TRBD1	CASTPGGFGYTF	TGCGCCAGCACCCCAGGGGGCTTTGGCTACACCTTC
TRBV4-1	.	17	TRBJ2-5	TRBD1	CASSQSSVGTGEETQYF	TGCGCCAGCAGCCAATCCTCTGTCGGGACAGGAGAAGAGACCCAGTACTTC
TRBV20-1	few	15	TRBJ1-5	.	CSARDPGSRNQPQHF	TGCAGTGCTAGAGATCCGGGGTCTAGAAATCAGCCCCAGCATTTT
TRBV12-3/TRBV12-4	few	14	TRBJ2-6	.	CASSLTAGANVLTF	TGTGCCAGCAGTTTGACGGCCGGGGCCAACGTCCTGACTTTC
TRBV20-1	few	12	TRBJ2-1	.	CSASPDHNEQFF	TGCAGTGCCTCCCCGGACCACAATGAGCAGTTCTTC
TRBV13	many	15	TRBJ2-7	.	CASQRLSGRTYEQYF	TGTGCCAGCCAGAGACTTAGCGGTAGAACTTACGAGCAGTACTTC
TRBV5-5	.	15	TRBJ2-7	TRBD2	CASSTGLAGAYEQYF	TGTGCCAGCAGCACGGGACTAGCGGGAGCCTACGAGCAGTACTTC
TRBV6-7	.	15	TRBJ2-3	.	CASSPREVGTDTQYF	TGTGCCAGCAGTCCCAGGGAGGTTGGCACAGATACGCAGTATTTT
TRBV24-1	.	13	TRBJ2-1	.	CATGTWGIHEQFF	TGTGCCACCGGGACTTGGGGAATCCATGAGCAGTTCTTC
TRBV11-2	.	16	TRBJ2-7	.	CASSLSQGPASYEQYF	TGTGCCAGCAGCTTAAGCCAGGGGCCTGCATCCTACGAGCAGTACTTC
TRBV7-2	many	17	TRBJ1-1	.	CASSLVFLGTQNTEAFF	TGTGCCAGCAGCTTAGTTTTTCTTGGGACACAGAACACTGAAGCTTTCTTT
TRBV5-5	many	17	TRBJ2-1	TRBD2	CASSLRGTSGSWNEQFF	TGTGCCAGCAGCTTGAGGGGGACTAGCGGGAGTTGGAATGAGCAGTTCTTC
TRBV12-3/TRBV12-4	.	12	TRBJ2-5	.	CASKQRQETQYF	TGTGCCAGCAAGCAGCGCCAAGAGACCCAGTACTTC
TRBV2	many	15	TRBJ2-7	TRBD1	CASSSGTGPSYEQYF	TGTGCCAGCAGTTCAGGGACAGGTCCCTCCTACGAGCAGTACTTC
TRBV24-1	once	14	TRBJ1-5	.	CATSMRGSNQPQHF	TGTGCCACCTCTATGCGGGGGTCAAATCAGCCCCAGCATTTT
TRBV28	once	17	TRBJ2-3	TRBD2	CASSLASGSWSTDTQYF	TGTGCCAGCAGTTTAGCTAGCGGGAGTTGGAGCACAGATACGCAGTATTTT
TRBV12-3/TRBV12-4	few	12	TRBJ2-3	.	CASTPGGDTQYF	TGTGCCAGCACCCCCGGTGGAGATACGCAGTATTTT
TRBV7-2	many	16	TRBJ1-5	TRBD1	CASSGPGTGGNQPQHF	TGTGCCAGCAGCGGCCCCGGGACAGGGGGCAATCAGCCCCAGCATTTT
TRBV6-1	many	17	TRBJ2-1	.	CASSVSETGFGVNEQFF	TGTGCCAGCAGTGTCTCAGAGACAGGATTCGGGGTCAATGAGCAGTTCTTC